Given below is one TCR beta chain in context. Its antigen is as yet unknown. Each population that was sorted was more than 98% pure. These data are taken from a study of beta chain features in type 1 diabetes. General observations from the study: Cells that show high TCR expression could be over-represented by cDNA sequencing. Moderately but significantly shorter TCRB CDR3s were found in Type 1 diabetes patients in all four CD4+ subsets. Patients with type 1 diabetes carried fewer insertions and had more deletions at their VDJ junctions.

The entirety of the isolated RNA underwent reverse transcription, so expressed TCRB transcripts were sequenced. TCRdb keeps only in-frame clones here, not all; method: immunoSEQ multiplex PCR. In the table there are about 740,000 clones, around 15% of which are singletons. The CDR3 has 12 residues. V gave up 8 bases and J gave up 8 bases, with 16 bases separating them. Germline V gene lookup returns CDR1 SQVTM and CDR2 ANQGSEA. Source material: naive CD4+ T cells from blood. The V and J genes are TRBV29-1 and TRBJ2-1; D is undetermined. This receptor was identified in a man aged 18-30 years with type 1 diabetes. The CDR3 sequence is CSFRAPRDEQFF. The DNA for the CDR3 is TGCAGCTTCCGAGCCCCACGCGATGAGCAGTTCTTC.